This TCR beta chain derives from a study of T-cell reconstitution after alpha-beta-depleted transplantation in children. Study-wide results and limits: Expanded clones from the graft, numbering several hundred, reportedly supplied alpha-beta T cells about two months after transplant. Surviving recipient T cells and intrathymic progenitors accounted for some patients' high TCRbeta diversity at day 60.

Trimming removed 7 bases from V and 5 bases from J, with 16 bases in between. The CDR3 length is 14 residues. CDR1 and CDR2 (germline): KGHDR, SFDVKD. Points on this clonotype: No antigen is known for it.

Unique molecular identifiers tagged the TCRbeta library. TCRdb re-called the PCR reads with MiXCR, one entry per CDR3 protein. The profile shows fewer than 550,000 distinct CDR3 sequences, more than 9.5% of them singletons. The source is a female patient between 2 and 15 years old who had a stem cell transplant for aplastic anemia, so the T cells may come from the graft donor. This sequence joins TRBV24-1 and TRBJ2-5, with no clear D. The specimen was PBMCs, mostly from graft donor cells, collected 180 days after TCRalphabeta/CD19-depleted stem cell transplant. This CDR3 reads CATSPGRPIETQYF. The CDR3 DNA sequence: TGTGCCACCAGCCCCGGGCGGCCGATTGAGACCCAGTACTTC.